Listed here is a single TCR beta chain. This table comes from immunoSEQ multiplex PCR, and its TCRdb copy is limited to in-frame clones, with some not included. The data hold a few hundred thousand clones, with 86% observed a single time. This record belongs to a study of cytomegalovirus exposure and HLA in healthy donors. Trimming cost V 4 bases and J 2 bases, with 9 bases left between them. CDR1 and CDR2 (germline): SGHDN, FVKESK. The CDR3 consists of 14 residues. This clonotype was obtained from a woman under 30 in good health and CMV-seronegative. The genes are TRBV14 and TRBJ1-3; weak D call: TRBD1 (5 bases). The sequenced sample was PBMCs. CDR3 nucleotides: TGTGCCAGCAGCCCTGGGACTGCTGGAAACACCATATATTTT. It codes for CASSPGTAGNTIYF. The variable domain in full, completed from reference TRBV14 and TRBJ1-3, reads EAGVTQFPSHSVIEKGQTVTLRCDPISGHDNLYWYRRVMGKEIKFLLHFVKESKQDESGMPNNRFLAERTGGTYSTLKVQPAELEDSGVYFCASSPGTAGNTIYFGEGSWLTVV.